This T cell receptor (beta chain) was obtained from a study of shared clonotypes between healthy human individuals. Study background: Participating donors consisted of a couple of women and three men aged 18 to 49.

The CDR3 sequence is 17 residues long. Germline loops: CDR1 SGHTA, CDR2 FQGTGA. V lost 5 bases, J lost 7 bases, and 24 bases lay in between. Splitting of CD4+ cells produced CD45RA+ naive and CD45RA-negative memory subsets. Data came from immunoSEQ multiplex PCR; TCRdb stores just in-frame clones and leaves some out. The sample carries nearly 750,000 clones, roughly 72% recorded once. Broader study findings: In this cohort, only blood was sampled, and tissue repertoires likely differ.

Regarding this clone: No antigen is known for it.

This clonotype was obtained from a woman aged 25 to 39 in good health. The material sequenced was memory CD4+ T cells sorted from blood. As to subset: CD45RA-negative fraction. The chain employs TRBV7-3 and TRBJ2-1; D possibly corresponds to TRBD1 (6 bases). This chain's CDR3 is CASSPQGGGGLGNEQFF. Written as DNA, the CDR3 is TGTGCCAGCAGCCCACAGGGTGGGGGCGGACTTGGGAATGAGCAGTTCTTC.